A single sample is the source of the 32 T cell receptor beta chains below, sequenced in a study of T cell responses to AZD1222 COVID-19 vaccine. Method: immunoSEQ multiplex PCR; TCRdb's copy keeps in-frame clones and lacks some. Of 150,000 or so clones listed, roughly nine tenths are singletons. The specimen comprised peripheral blood, sampled on day 0 of AZD1222 vaccination. The source of these receptors is an adult in good health.

The genes are TRBV24-1 and TRBJ2-2, with TRBD2 matching 12 bases. The CDR3 loop spans 17 amino acids. V trimming: 1 base; J trimming: 7 bases; junction bases outside the gene matches: 6. Germline CDR1 reads KGHDR; CDR2 reads SFDVKD. The CDR3 nucleotides read TGTGCCACCAGTGATTTCCCTAGCGGGAGGGCCAACGGGGAGCTGTTTTTT. This translates into CATSDFPSGRANGELFF.

V usage is TRBV6-5 and J usage is TRBJ2-2; D unresolved. Germline loops: CDR1 MNHEY, CDR2 SVGAGI. V was clipped by 6 bases and J by 1 base, with 9 bases between them. This CDR3 comprises 14 residues. This CDR3 is CASSARRNTGELFF. CDR3 nucleotides: TGTGCCAGCAGCGCACGGAGGAACACCGGGGAGCTGTTTTTT.

CDR3: CASSLVFTGQDNTGELFF. The CDR3, as DNA: TGCGCCAGCAGCTTGGTATTCACGGGCCAGGATAACACCGGGGAGCTGTTTTTT. V gene TRBV5-1 combines with J gene TRBJ2-2, with D unclear. CDR1 is SGHRS and CDR2 is YFSETQ in the germline V gene. V lost 0 bases and J lost 2, with 17 bases in between. The length of the CDR3 is 18 residues.

The rearrangement links TRBV18 to TRBJ2-1; D is possibly TRBD2 (5 bases). Trimming removed 5 bases from V and 4 bases from J, with 12 bases in between. CDR1 KGHSH and CDR2 LQKENI come from the germline V gene. This CDR3 is built from 14 residues. CDR3 DNA sequence: TGTGCCAGCTCATTCCGGACTGGATACAATGAGCAGTTCTTC. This gives the protein CASSFRTGYNEQFF.

The genes are TRBV6-5 and TRBJ2-7; the match to TRBD2 covers 7 bases. The CDR3 extends over 15 amino acids. CDR1 MNHEY and CDR2 SVGAGI come from the germline V gene. The junction had 7 bases not matched to a gene; V was cut back by 0 bases and J by 5 bases. The CDR3 coding sequence is TGTGCCAGCAGTTACTCCCAGCGGGGAGGGGACGAGCAGTACTTC. It yields the protein CASSYSQRGGDEQYF.

The chain combines TRBV9 with TRBJ1-2; 9 nucleotides line up with TRBD1. Germline V gives CDR1 SGDLS, CDR2 YYNGEE. Trimming took 0 bases from V and 1 from J; bases not matched to a gene: 10. The CDR3 covers 18 residues. CDR3 nucleotides: TGTGCCAGCAGCGTAGTCAGTCTGGGGACAGGGTATAACTATGGCTACACCTTC. It yields the protein CASSVVSLGTGYNYGYTF.

This chain connects TRBV28 to TRBJ1-4; the D gene is possibly TRBD1 (5 bases). This CDR3 region has 14 residues. Trimming took off 6 bases at V and 7 bases at J, with 15 bases between the two ends. The germline CDR1 and CDR2 sequences are MDHEN and SYDVKM. In DNA, the CDR3 is TGTGCCAGCAGAGCAGGGAGGGGAGGTGAAAAACTGTTTTTT. The encoded protein is CASRAGRGGEKLFF.

The chain combines TRBV28 with TRBJ1-2; D is unclear. This CDR3 is 13 amino acids long. Trimming took 5 bases from V and 4 from J, leaving 11 bases between them. The V gene's germline CDR1 is MDHEN and CDR2 SYDVKM. The CDR3 nucleotides are TGTGCCAGCAGTCCGGAGGCGCTCTATGGCTACACCTTC. Its translation: CASSPEALYGYTF.

This chain connects TRBV5-1 to TRBJ1-6; D is perhaps TRBD1 (6 bases). Germline V lookup: CDR1 SGHRS, CDR2 YFSETQ. V was pared by 4 bases and J by 6 bases, with 11 bases between. This CDR3 spans 14 amino acids. CDR3 residues: CASSLGQPNSPLHF. CDR3 nucleotides: TGCGCCAGCAGCCTCGGACAGCCTAATTCACCCCTCCACTTT.

The chain combines TRBV28 with TRBJ1-1; perhaps TRBD1 as D (6 bases). V lost 2 bases, J lost 3 bases, and 22 bases lay in between. Germline V gene data show CDR1 as MDHEN and CDR2 as SYDVKM. This CDR3 has 18 amino acids. The CDR3 sequence is CASSLARGDTTGDTEAFF. CDR3 bases: TGTGCCAGCAGTTTAGCCCGGGGGGACACGACGGGGGACACTGAAGCTTTCTTT. Together with reference TRBV28 and TRBJ1-1, the CDR3 gives the full variable domain: DVKVTQSSRYLVKRTGEKVFLECVQDMDHENMFWYRQDPGLGLRLIYFSYDVKMKEKGDIPEGYSVSREKKERFSLILESASTNQTSMYLCASSLARGDTTGDTEAFFGQGTRLTVV.

This chain links TRBV3-1 (or the pseudogene TRBV3-2) with TRBJ1-2; a possible D gene is TRBD1 (5 bases). The CDR3 extends over 14 amino acids. CDR1 is LGHDT and CDR2 is YNNKEL in the germline V gene (reference sequence). V dropped 4 bases and J dropped 4 bases, with 13 bases sitting between them. The CDR3 DNA reads TGTGCCAGCAGCCCCGGGGGAATTGGCTATGGCTACACCTTC. As protein: CASSPGGIGYGYTF.

The V and J genes are TRBV11-3 and TRBJ2-7, with TRBD1 identical over 8 bases. J gave up 2 bases and V 9 bases, and 6 bases lay outside the gene matches. The CDR3 is 13 amino acids. From germline, CDR1 is SGHNT and CDR2 YENEEA. Written as DNA, the CDR3 is TGTGCCAGTAACGACAGGGGAACCTACGAGCAGTACTTC. It is translated as CASNDRGTYEQYF.

The chain employs TRBV6-5 and TRBJ1-1; the D gene is possibly TRBD1 (6 bases). Germline V CDR1 and CDR2: MNHEY, SVGAGI. The CDR3 is 13 amino acids. V was trimmed by 8 bases and J by 5 bases, leaving 15 bases between them. The CDR3 nucleotides are TGTGCCAGCCTCGGAGGGGGGAGAACTGAAGCTTTCTTT. It translates to CASLGGGRTEAFF.

The rearrangement uses TRBV11-1 and TRBJ2-5, with TRBD1 as a possible D gene (5 bases). CDR3 size: 13 residues. Trimming shortened V by 4 bases and J by 1 base, and 7 bases separated the two germline ends. The germline V gene encodes CDR1 SGHAT and CDR2 FQDESV (reference sequence). This CDR3 reads CASSSDSQETQYF. The CDR3 region has the DNA TGTGCCAGCAGCTCCGACAGCCAAGAGACCCAGTACTTC.

The chain links TRBV7-6 to TRBJ2-1, with a possible D match to TRBD2 (6 bases). V lost 4 bases, J lost 3 bases, and 13 bases lay in between. The V gene's germline CDR1 is SGHVS and CDR2 FNYEAQ. This CDR3 has 15 amino acids. The CDR3 coding sequence is TGTGCCAGCAGCTCGGGACTGGGGTTCTACAATGAGCAGTTCTTC. Residues: CASSSGLGFYNEQFF. Together with reference TRBV7-6 and TRBJ2-1, the CDR3 gives the full variable domain: GAGVSQSPRYKVTKRGQDVALRCDPISGHVSLYWYRQALGQGPEFLTYFNYEAQQDKSGLPNDRFSAERPEGSISTLTIQRTEQRDSAMYRCASSSGLGFYNEQFFGPGTRLTVL.

The V call is TRBV7-6, the J call TRBJ2-2; a possible D gene is TRBD2 (5 bases). The V gene's germline CDR1 is SGHVS and CDR2 FNYEAQ. V was trimmed by 4 bases and J by 1 base, leaving 10 bases between them. The CDR3 is made up of 15 amino acids. The CDR3 DNA sequence: TGTGCCAGCAGCTCACTAGGCCTGAACACCGGGGAGCTGTTTTTT. This encodes CASSSLGLNTGELFF.

V is TRBV7-9 and J is TRBJ2-2, with TRBD1 identical over 10 bases. V shed 5 bases and J 5 bases; nucleotides not matched to a gene: 5. This CDR3 comprises 15 residues. Germline values: CDR1 SEHNR, CDR2 FQNEAQ (reference sequence). The CDR3 DNA reads as TGTGCCAGCAGCCCTGGACAGGGGGATACCGGGGAGCTGTTTTTT. This gives the protein CASSPGQGDTGELFF.

This clone was recorded once. The chain has TRBV4-2 and TRBJ2-1; unclear D gene. V dropped 1 base and J dropped 7 bases, with 11 bases sitting between them. Germline CDR1 LGHNA, CDR2 YNFKEQ. The CDR3 length is 14 residues. CDR3 DNA: TGTGCCAGCAGCCAAGGGGGTACTTTAAATGAGCAGTTCTTC. Translating it yields CASSQGGTLNEQFF.

The gene calls are TRBV19 and TRBJ2-7; D is possibly TRBD2 (6 bases). Between the trimmed V and J ends, which lost 7 bases and 2 bases, there was a span of 21 bases. Germline V CDR1 and CDR2: LNHDA, SQIVND (reference sequence). This CDR3 is built from 16 residues. The CDR3 DNA follows: TGTGCCAGTACCTCAGGGCGGGGCGGACACACCTACGAGCAGTACTTC. This gives the protein CASTSGRGGHTYEQYF.

The chain has TRBV19 and TRBJ2-7; D is unresolved. The CDR3 consists of 16 residues. Trimming removed 3 bases from V and 5 bases from J, with 20 bases in between. Germline CDR1 reads LNHDA; CDR2 reads SQIVND (reference sequence). In DNA, the CDR3 is TGTGCCAGTAGTATTTCGGCTAGTTCGGCTCTCGACGAGCAGTACTTC. Residues: CASSISASSALDEQYF.

The chain carries TRBV7-9 and TRBJ1-6; D is perhaps TRBD1 (6 bases). CDR3 length equals 14 residues. Germline values: CDR1 SEHNR, CDR2 FQNEAQ (reference sequence). With 1 base removed from V and 10 bases from J, the gap between germline ends came to 11 bases. CDR3: CASSLEGGGSPLHF. The CDR3 DNA follows: TGTGCCAGCAGCTTAGAAGGGGGTGGCTCACCCCTCCACTTT. Full variable domain (remainder filled in from reference TRBV7-9 and TRBJ1-6): DTGVSQNPRHKITKRGQNVTFRCDPISEHNRLYWYRQTLGQGPEFLTYFQNEAQLEKSRLLSDRFSAERPKGSFSTLEIQRTEQGDSAMYLCASSLEGGGSPLHFGNGTRLTVT.

The chain uses TRBV9 and TRBJ2-7; no clear D. Germline V gene data show CDR1 as SGDLS and CDR2 as YYNGEE. The CDR3 loop spans 14 amino acids. Trimming pared 3 bases from V and 3 bases from J, leaving 13 bases between. The CDR3 here is CASSESLQDYEQYF. DNA of the CDR3: TGTGCCAGCAGCGAGTCACTCCAGGACTACGAGCAGTACTTC.

About this clone itself: At the DNA level, this CDR3 is encoded by other sequences in the same sample as well. The chain has TRBV28 and TRBJ2-5, with no clear D. CDR1 MDHEN and CDR2 SYDVKM come from the germline V gene. CDR3 size: 13 residues. V lost 2 bases and J lost 4, with 8 bases in between. The CDR3 protein is CASSLTAGETQYF. CDR3 nucleotides: TGTGCCAGCAGTTTAACAGCAGGAGAGACCCAGTACTTC.

V usage is TRBV4-3 and J usage is TRBJ2-6; TRBD1 might be the D (6 bases). V lost 0 bases to trimming and J lost 2 bases, with 8 bases between them. The CDR3 runs to 16 residues. Germline V lookup: CDR1 LGHNA, CDR2 YSLEER. In DNA, the CDR3 is TGCGCCAGCAGCCAAGAAGGGGGAACTGGGGCCAACGTCCTGACTTTC. Translation: CASSQEGGTGANVLTF.

The rearrangement joins TRBV5-1 to TRBJ2-3; 10 nucleotides match TRBD2. Germline CDR1 reads SGHRS; CDR2 reads YFSETQ. The CDR3 has 16 residues. With V trimmed by 0 bases and J by 6 bases, 7 bases remained unmatched. CDR3: CASSLGLAGVSDTQYF. The DNA of the CDR3 is TGCGCCAGCAGCTTGGGTCTAGCGGGAGTATCGGATACGCAGTATTTT.

The V gene is TRBV18, the J gene TRBJ1-2; D uncertain. Germline lookup yields CDR1 KGHSH and CDR2 LQKENI. The CDR3 is made up of 14 amino acids. V lost 2 bases, J lost 2 bases, and 9 bases lay in between. CDR3 residues: CASSPAPGNYGYTF. The CDR3 DNA sequence: TGTGCCAGCTCACCAGCCCCCGGGAACTATGGCTACACCTTC.

The chain has TRBV28 and TRBJ1-1; no firm D call. This CDR3 spans 14 amino acids. Germline V gives CDR1 MDHEN, CDR2 SYDVKM. The V end lost 3 bases, the J end lost 5 bases, and 13 bases lay between the germline ends. The CDR3 DNA reads TGTGCCAGCAGTTTTCAGGTTCCAAGAACTGAAGCTTTCTTT. This sequence encodes CASSFQVPRTEAFF.

The chain carries TRBV18 and TRBJ1-5, with D uncertain. Per germline, CDR1 KGHSH and CDR2 LQKENI. The CDR3 covers 15 residues. V was pared by 3 bases and J by 6 bases, with 15 bases between. The CDR3 bases are TGTGCCAGCTCACCTGGTGCTCGCGGGATTCAGCCCCAGCATTTT. Protein sequence: CASSPGARGIQPQHF.

The V gene is TRBV5-1, the J gene TRBJ1-6; D perhaps matches TRBD1 (5 bases). The CDR3 is 15 residues long. Germline V CDR1 and CDR2: SGHRS, YFSETQ. Between the trimmed V and J ends, which lost 0 bases and 7 bases, there was a span of 11 bases. The CDR3 sequence is CASSLARANNSPLHF. CDR3 bases: TGCGCCAGCAGCTTGGCCAGGGCCAACAATTCACCCCTCCACTTT.

V is TRBV2 and J is TRBJ2-1; 9 bases align to TRBD2. CDR3 size: 15 residues. CDR1 is SNHLY and CDR2 is FYNNEI in the germline V gene. The junction had 8 bases not matched to a gene; V was cut back by 7 bases and J by 4 bases. The CDR3: CASKPGTSSYNEQFF. CDR3 DNA: TGTGCCAGCAAACCCGGGACTAGCTCGTACAATGAGCAGTTCTTC.

About this clone itself: Other DNA sequences from this sample encode an identical CDR3 as well. The CDR3 DNA is TGTGCCAGTAGTATTACAGGGGTGAACACTGAAGCTTTCTTT. Its translation: CASSITGVNTEAFF. The chain joins TRBV19 to TRBJ1-1; TRBD1 agrees at 7 bases. V was pared by 3 bases and J by 0 bases, with 1 base of the junction left unmatched. The CDR3 is made up of 14 amino acids. CDR1 is LNHDA and CDR2 is SQIVND in the germline V gene (reference sequence).

This chain connects TRBV7-8 to TRBJ1-3; 7 positions agree with TRBD1. Germline V gene sequence: CDR1 SGHVS, CDR2 FQNEAQ. The CDR3 runs 15 residues. Trimming at V came to 5 bases and at J to 4 bases, leaving 8 bases not matched to a gene. This chain's CDR3 is CASSRTQGSGNTIYF. In nucleotides, the CDR3 is TGTGCCAGCAGCCGAACACAGGGGTCGGGAAACACCATATATTTT.